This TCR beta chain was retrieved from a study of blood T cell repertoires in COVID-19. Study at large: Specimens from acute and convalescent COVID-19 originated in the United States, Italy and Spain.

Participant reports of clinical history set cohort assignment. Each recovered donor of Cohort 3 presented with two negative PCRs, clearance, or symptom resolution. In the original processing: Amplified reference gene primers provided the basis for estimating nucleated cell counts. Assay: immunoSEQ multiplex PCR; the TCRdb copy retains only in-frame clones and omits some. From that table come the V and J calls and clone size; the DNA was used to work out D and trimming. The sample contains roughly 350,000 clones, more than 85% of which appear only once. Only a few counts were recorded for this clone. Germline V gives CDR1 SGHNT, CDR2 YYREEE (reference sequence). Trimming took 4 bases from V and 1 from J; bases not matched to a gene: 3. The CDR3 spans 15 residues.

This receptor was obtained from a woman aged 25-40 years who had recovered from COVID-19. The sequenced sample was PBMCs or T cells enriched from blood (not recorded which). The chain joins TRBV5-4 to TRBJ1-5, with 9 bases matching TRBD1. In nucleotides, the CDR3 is TGTGCCAGCAGCATTGGACAGGGGAGCAATCAGCCCCAGCATTTT. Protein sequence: CASSIGQGSNQPQHF. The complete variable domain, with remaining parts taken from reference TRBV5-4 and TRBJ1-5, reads ETGVTQSPTHLIKTRGQQVTLRCSSQSGHNTVSWYQQALGQGPQFIFQYYREEENGRGNFPPRFSGLQFPNYSSELNVNALELDDSALYLCASSIGQGSNQPQHFGDGTRLSIL.